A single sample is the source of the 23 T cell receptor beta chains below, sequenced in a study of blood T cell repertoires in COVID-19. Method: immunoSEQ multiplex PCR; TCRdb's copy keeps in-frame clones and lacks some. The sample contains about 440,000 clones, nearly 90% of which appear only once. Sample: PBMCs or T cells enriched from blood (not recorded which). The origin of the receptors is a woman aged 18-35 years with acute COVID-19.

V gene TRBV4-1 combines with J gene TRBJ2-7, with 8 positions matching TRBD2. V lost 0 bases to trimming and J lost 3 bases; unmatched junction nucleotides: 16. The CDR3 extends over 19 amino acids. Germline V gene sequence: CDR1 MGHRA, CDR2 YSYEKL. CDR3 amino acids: CASSQDPNSNSGVRYEQYF. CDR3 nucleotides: TGCGCCAGCAGCCAAGATCCCAATTCGAATAGCGGGGTCCGCTACGAGCAGTACTTC.

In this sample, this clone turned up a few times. The CDR3, as DNA: TGTGCCAGCAGCTCGGGACAGGGCAGCAGAAATCAGCCCCAGCATTTT. Translating gives CASSSGQGSRNQPQHF. This chain links TRBV6-2 or TRBV6-3 with TRBJ1-5; 9 bases fit TRBD1. Germline V lookup: CDR1 MNHEY, CDR2 SVGEGT. This CDR3 comprises 16 residues. V shed 6 bases, J shed 4 bases, and the junction held 10 bases outside the gene matches.

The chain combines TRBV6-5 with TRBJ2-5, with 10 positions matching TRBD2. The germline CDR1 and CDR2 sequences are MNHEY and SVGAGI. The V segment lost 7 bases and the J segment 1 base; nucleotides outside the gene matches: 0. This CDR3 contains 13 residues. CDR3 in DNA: TGTGCCAGCACTAGCGGGAGCCAAGAGACCCAGTACTTC. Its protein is CASTSGSQETQYF.

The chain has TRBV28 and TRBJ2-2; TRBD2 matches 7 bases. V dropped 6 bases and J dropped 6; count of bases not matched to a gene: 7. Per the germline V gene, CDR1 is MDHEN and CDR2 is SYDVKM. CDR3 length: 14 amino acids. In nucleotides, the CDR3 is TGTGCCAGCAGGGGAGGGACTCCTCCCGGGGAGCTGTTTTTT. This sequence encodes CASRGGTPPGELFF.

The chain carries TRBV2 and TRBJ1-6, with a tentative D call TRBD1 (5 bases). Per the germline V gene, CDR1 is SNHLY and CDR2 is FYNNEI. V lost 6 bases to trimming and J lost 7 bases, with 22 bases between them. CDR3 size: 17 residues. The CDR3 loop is CASRGSTAQKGNSPLHF. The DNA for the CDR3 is TGTGCCAGCAGGGGATCGACAGCCCAAAAAGGGAATTCACCCCTCCACTTT.

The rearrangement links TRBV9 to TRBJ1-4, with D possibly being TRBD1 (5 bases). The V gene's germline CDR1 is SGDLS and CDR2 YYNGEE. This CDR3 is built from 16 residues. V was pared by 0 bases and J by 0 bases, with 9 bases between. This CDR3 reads CASSVDTGSTNEKLFF. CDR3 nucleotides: TGTGCCAGCAGCGTAGACACAGGTTCAACTAATGAAAAACTGTTTTTT.

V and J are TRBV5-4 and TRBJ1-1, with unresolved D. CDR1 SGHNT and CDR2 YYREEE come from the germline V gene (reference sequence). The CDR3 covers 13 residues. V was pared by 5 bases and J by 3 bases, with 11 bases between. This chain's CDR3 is CASRTRAYTEAFF. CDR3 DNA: TGTGCCAGCAGAACTAGGGCGTACACTGAAGCTTTCTTT.

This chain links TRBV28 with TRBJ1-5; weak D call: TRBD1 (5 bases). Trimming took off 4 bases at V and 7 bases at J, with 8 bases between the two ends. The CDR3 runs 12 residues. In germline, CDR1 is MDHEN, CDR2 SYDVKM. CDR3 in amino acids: CASSSKGQPQHF. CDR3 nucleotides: TGTGCCAGCAGTTCCAAGGGGCAGCCCCAGCATTTT. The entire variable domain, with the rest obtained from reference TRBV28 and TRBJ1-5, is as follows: DVKVTQSSRYLVKRTGEKVFLECVQDMDHENMFWYRQDPGLGLRLIYFSYDVKMKEKGDIPEGYSVSREKKERFSLILESASTNQTSMYLCASSSKGQPQHFGDGTRLSIL.

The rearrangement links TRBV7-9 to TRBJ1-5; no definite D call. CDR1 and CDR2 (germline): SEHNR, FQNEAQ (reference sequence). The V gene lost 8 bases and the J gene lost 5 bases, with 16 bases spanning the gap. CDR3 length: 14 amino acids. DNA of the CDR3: TGTGCCAGCGGTACACGGGAGGTCGATCAGCCCCAGCATTTT. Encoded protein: CASGTREVDQPQHF.

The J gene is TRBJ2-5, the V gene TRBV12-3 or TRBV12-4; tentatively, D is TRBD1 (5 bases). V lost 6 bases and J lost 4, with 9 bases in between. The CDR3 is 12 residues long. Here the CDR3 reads CASRTQGETQYF. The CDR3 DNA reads TGTGCCAGCAGGACCCAGGGAGAGACCCAGTACTTC.

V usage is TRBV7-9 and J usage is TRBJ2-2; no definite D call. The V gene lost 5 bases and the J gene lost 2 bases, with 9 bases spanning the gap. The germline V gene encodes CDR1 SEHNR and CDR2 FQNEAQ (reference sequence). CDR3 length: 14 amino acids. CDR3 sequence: CASSPTPNTGELFF. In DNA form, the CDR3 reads TGTGCCAGCAGCCCGACACCTAACACCGGGGAGCTGTTTTTT.

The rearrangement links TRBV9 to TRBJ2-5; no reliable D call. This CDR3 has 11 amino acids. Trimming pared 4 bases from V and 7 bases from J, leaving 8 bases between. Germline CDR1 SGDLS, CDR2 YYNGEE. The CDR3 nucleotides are TGTGCCAGCAGCCCCGGCGGGACCCAGTACTTC. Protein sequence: CASSPGGTQYF.

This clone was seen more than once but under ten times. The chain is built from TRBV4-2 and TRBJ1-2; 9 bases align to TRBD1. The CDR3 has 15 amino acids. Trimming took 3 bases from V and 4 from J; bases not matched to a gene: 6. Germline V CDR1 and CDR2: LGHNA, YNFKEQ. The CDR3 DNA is TGTGCCAGCAGCCAGGGACAGGGAACAGGCTATGGCTACACCTTC. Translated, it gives CASSQGQGTGYGYTF.

CDR3 bases: TGTGCCAGTAGTCCCCAGACAGGGGGGTACACTGAAGCTTTCTTT. It translates to CASSPQTGGYTEAFF. V and J are TRBV19 and TRBJ1-1; 9 nucleotides align to TRBD1. Germline CDR1 LNHDA, CDR2 SQIVND (reference sequence). Unmatched junction bases numbered 7, after V lost 5 bases and J lost 3 bases. CDR3 size: 15 residues.

The CDR3 is CASSYPSSGRETQYF. CDR3 DNA sequence: TGTGCCAGCAGTTACCCATCTAGCGGGAGGGAGACCCAGTACTTC. The chain employs TRBV6-5 and TRBJ2-5; TRBD2 agrees at 11 bases. Germline V gene sequence: CDR1 MNHEY, CDR2 SVGAGI. The CDR3 spans 15 residues. After removal of 2 bases from V and 5 bases from J, the junction contained 4 bases not matched to a gene.

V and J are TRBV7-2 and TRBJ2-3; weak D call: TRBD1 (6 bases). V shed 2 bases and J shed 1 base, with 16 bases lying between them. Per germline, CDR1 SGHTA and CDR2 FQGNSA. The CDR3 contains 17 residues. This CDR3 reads CASSLLPGARGTDTQYF. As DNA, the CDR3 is TGTGCCAGCAGCTTACTCCCAGGGGCGCGAGGCACAGATACGCAGTATTTT. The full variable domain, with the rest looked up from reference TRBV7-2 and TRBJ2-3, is GAGVSQSPSNKVTEKGKDVELRCDPISGHTALYWYRQSLGQGLEFLIYFQGNSAPDKSGLPSDRFSAERTGGSVSTLTIQRTQQEDSAVYLCASSLLPGARGTDTQYFGPGTRLTVL.

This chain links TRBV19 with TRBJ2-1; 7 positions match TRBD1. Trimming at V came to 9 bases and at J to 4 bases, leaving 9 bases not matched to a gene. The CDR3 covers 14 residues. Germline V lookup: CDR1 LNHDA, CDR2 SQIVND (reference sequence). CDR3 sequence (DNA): TGTGCCAGCACTCTGGGGACAGCTTACAATGAGCAGTTCTTC. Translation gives CASTLGTAYNEQFF.

The CDR3 spells CASSSTGGVREQYF. DNA for the CDR3: TGCGCCAGCAGTTCGACAGGGGGAGTCCGCGAGCAGTACTTC. V is TRBV10-1 and J is TRBJ2-7, with 9 bases aligning to TRBD1. The CDR3 length is 14 residues. The ends lost 5 bases at V and 6 bases at J; junction bases unmatched: 8. CDR1 and CDR2 from the germline V gene are WNHNN and SYGVQD (reference sequence).

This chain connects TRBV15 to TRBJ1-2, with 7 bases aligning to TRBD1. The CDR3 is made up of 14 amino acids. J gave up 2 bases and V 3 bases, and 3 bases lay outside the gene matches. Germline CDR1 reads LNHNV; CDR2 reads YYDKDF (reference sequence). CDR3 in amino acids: CATSSQQGNYGYTF. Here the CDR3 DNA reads TGTGCCACCAGCAGCCAACAGGGGAACTATGGCTACACCTTC.

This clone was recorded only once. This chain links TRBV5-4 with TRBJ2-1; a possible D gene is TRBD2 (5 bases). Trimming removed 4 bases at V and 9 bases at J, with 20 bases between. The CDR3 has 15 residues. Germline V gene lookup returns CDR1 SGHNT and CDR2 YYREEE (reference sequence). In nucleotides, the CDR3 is TGTGCCAGCAGCCGACGGGCCTCAAAGCGGCTTGAGCAGTTCTTC. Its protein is CASSRRASKRLEQFF.

The CDR3 loop is CASRQPGLLYEQYF. CDR3 coding DNA: TGTGCCAGCAGACAACCGGGACTGTTGTACGAGCAGTACTTC. The chain recombines TRBV28 with TRBJ2-7, with D maybe TRBD2 (6 bases). Trimming left V 6 bases short and J 4 bases short, with 16 bases between. The CDR3 length is 14 residues. Germline V gene sequence: CDR1 MDHEN, CDR2 SYDVKM.

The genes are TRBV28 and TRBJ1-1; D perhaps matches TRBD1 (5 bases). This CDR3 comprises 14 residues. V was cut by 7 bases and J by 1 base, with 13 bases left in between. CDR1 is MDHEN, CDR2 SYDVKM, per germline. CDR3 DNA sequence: TGTGCCAGCACCACCGGGGGGGAGAACACTGAAGCTTTCTTT. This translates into CASTTGGENTEAFF.

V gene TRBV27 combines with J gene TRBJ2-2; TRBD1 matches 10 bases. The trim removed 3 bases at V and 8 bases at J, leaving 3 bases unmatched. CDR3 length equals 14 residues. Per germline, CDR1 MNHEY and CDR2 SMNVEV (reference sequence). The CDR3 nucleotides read TGTGCCAGCAGTTTCGGGACAGGGGCTGGGGAGCTGTTTTTT. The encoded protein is CASSFGTGAGELFF.